Listed here are 14 T cell receptor beta chains from one sample, sequenced in a study of Ad26.COV2.S vaccination and SARS-CoV-2 variants. Noted treatment: roughly 18 received Ad26.COV2.S at low or high dose, single or two shots; about 5 received placebo; per-sample allocation not given. Vaccine and placebo recipients were sampled on day 63 after the first injection. Sequencing was performed with immunoSEQ multiplex PCR; in TCRdb, only in-frame clones are kept and a portion is missing. This repertoire shows roughly 300,000 clones, roughly 89% found once; its top ten account for 5%. Sequencing was performed on peripheral blood, taken in a trial of Ad26.COV2.S vaccine versus placebo. The receptors originated from a person between 18 and 60 years old who received the Ad26.COV2.S COVID-19 vaccine or a placebo.

A remark on this clone: In the same sample, other DNA sequences code for this CDR3. The V call is TRBV27, the J call TRBJ1-2, with TRBD1 matching 8 bases. V shed 4 bases and J 5 bases; nucleotides not matched to a gene: 6. The CDR3 length is 14 residues. CDR1 is MNHEY, CDR2 SMNVEV, per germline (reference sequence). CDR3 nucleotide sequence: TGTGCCAGCAGTTCCGGACAGGGAGGGTATGGCTACACCTTC. Its translation is CASSSGQGGYGYTF.

The chain employs TRBV5-1 and TRBJ1-2, with D perhaps matching TRBD1 (5 bases). CDR1 is SGHRS and CDR2 is YFSETQ in the germline V gene. The CDR3 has 15 residues. With 3 bases removed from V and 7 bases from J, the gap between germline ends came to 19 bases. CDR3: CASSSLGVGQGGYTF. In DNA form, the CDR3 reads TGCGCCAGCAGCTCCCTGGGAGTGGGGCAGGGTGGCTACACCTTC.

V is TRBV28 and J is TRBJ2-5; 8 bases are a match to TRBD1. This CDR3 has 15 residues. Trimming took 6 bases from V and 7 from J; bases not matched to a gene: 13. Germline CDR1 and CDR2: MDHEN and SYDVKM. CDR3 in DNA: TGTGCCAGCAGCGAGACAGGGGCCGCACGGGGGACCCAGTACTTC. Amino acid sequence: CASSETGAARGTQYF.

The gene calls are TRBV7-2 and TRBJ1-5; 9 bases are a match to TRBD1. CDR1 is SGHTA, CDR2 FQGNSA, per germline. The trim removed 5 bases at V and 6 bases at J, leaving 8 bases unmatched. The CDR3 is 15 residues long. The CDR3 nucleotides read TGTGCCAGCAGCCCTTGGACAGGGGTCGGTCAGCCCCAGCATTTT. It encodes CASSPWTGVGQPQHF.

This chain links TRBV28 with TRBJ2-1; 8 bases map to TRBD2. Trimming cost V 4 bases and J 6 bases; bases outside gene matches: 11. The CDR3 runs 16 residues. Germline assignment: CDR1 MDHEN and CDR2 SYDVKM. CDR3 sequence reads: CASSSPGSGRLNEQFF. In nucleotides, the CDR3 is TGTGCCAGCAGTTCCCCAGGGAGCGGGAGACTCAATGAGCAGTTCTTC.

The chain links TRBV7-2 to TRBJ1-2; D gene unclear. V gave up 1 base and J gave up 4 bases, with 16 bases separating them. Germline CDR1 reads SGHTA; CDR2 reads FQGNSA. CDR3 length: 16 amino acids. The CDR3 sequence is CASSLGRQGGSYGYTF. Here the CDR3 DNA reads TGTGCCAGCAGCTTAGGTCGGCAAGGAGGGAGCTATGGCTACACCTTC.

The CDR3 loop is CASSFEGYTGELFF. The CDR3 nucleotides are TGTGCCAGCAGCTTCGAAGGATACACCGGGGAGCTGTTTTTT. J is TRBJ2-2 and V is TRBV5-5; D remains unclear. V lost 2 bases to trimming and J lost 3 bases, with 8 bases between them. Germline V CDR1 and CDR2: SGHKS, YYEKEE (reference sequence). This CDR3 is 14 amino acids long.

The chain joins TRBV4-2 to TRBJ2-1, with TRBD2 identical over 9 bases. J gave up 5 bases and V 6 bases, and 5 bases lay outside the gene matches. This CDR3 spans 14 amino acids. In germline, CDR1 is LGHNA, CDR2 YNFKEQ. CDR3 sequence: CASSPIAGDNEQFF. CDR3 coding DNA: TGTGCCAGCAGTCCCATAGCGGGGGACAATGAGCAGTTCTTC.

The CDR3 here is CASSAGTDYEQYF. The CDR3 coding sequence is TGTGCCAGCTCAGCCGGGACAGACTACGAGCAGTACTTC. The rearrangement links TRBV18 to TRBJ2-7; 7 positions match TRBD1. The CDR3 loop spans 13 amino acids. The germline V gene has CDR1 KGHSH and CDR2 LQKENI. The V gene end was trimmed by 5 bases and the J gene end by 3 bases; junction bases not matched to a gene: 4.

V usage is TRBV27 and J usage is TRBJ1-2; TRBD1 matches at 9 bases. The germline gives CDR1 MNHEY, CDR2 SMNVEV (reference sequence). The CDR3 has 13 residues. V gave up 5 bases and J gave up 5 bases; unmatched junction bases: 3. CDR3 in DNA: TGTGCCAGCAGTCCCGGGACAGGGTATGGCTACACCTTC. Translation gives CASSPGTGYGYTF.

The CDR3 DNA reads as TGTGCCAGCAGCAATAGGGTGGGGGCTAACTATGGCTACACCTTC. Translated, it gives CASSNRVGANYGYTF. This chain links TRBV3-1 (or the pseudogene TRBV3-2) with TRBJ1-2; D is possibly TRBD1 (5 bases). The germline V gene has CDR1 LGHDT and CDR2 YNNKEL (reference sequence). Trimming stripped 5 bases from V and 0 bases from J, with 13 bases between. The CDR3 sequence is 15 residues long.

The chain employs TRBV19 and TRBJ2-5; possibly TRBD1 or TRBD2 for D (5 bases each). The CDR3 covers 14 residues. Trimming shortened V by 6 bases and J by 2 bases, and 13 bases separated the two germline ends. Germline CDR1 reads LNHDA; CDR2 reads SQIVND (reference sequence). CDR3 DNA sequence: TGTGCCAGTAGAGAGGGGCGGTCACAAGAGACCCAGTACTTC. Protein sequence: CASREGRSQETQYF. Filled out from reference TRBV19 and TRBJ2-5, the complete variable domain reads DGGITQSPKYLFRKEGQNVTLSCEQNLNHDAMYWYRQDPGQGLRLIYYSQIVNDFQKGDIAEGYSVSREKKESFPLTVTSAQKNPTAFYLCASREGRSQETQYFGPGTRLLVL.

This chain connects TRBV27 to TRBJ1-5, with unresolved D. This CDR3 is 15 amino acids long. V was pared by 6 bases and J by 2 bases, with 14 bases between. CDR1 and CDR2 from the germline V gene are MNHEY and SMNVEV (reference sequence). DNA of the CDR3: TGTGCCAGCAGGCTGGCGGGGTCGGGCAATCAGCCCCAGCATTTT. Amino acid sequence: CASRLAGSGNQPQHF.

The gene calls are TRBV14 and TRBJ1-4; the match to TRBD1 covers 9 bases. CDR3 length: 14 residues. The V gene end was trimmed by 2 bases and the J gene end by 6 bases; junction bases not matched to a gene: 1. CDR1 and CDR2 (germline): SGHDN, FVKESK. The CDR3 loop reads CASSQWDRDEKLFF. The CDR3 DNA follows: TGTGCCAGCAGCCAATGGGACAGGGATGAAAAACTGTTTTTT.